The 21 T cell receptor beta chains listed next were all sequenced from one sample in a study of T cells expressing NK-cell markers. TCRdb processed the 5' RACE reads again and assigns one entry to each CDR3 protein, with no DNA. Here the sample table reports about 460,000 distinct CDR3 sequences. The sequencing input was blood T cells: a sorted CD56 or NKG2C T cell subset, CD4+ or CD8+ T cells, or bulk PBMC T cells (not recorded which). The receptors were sampled from a woman in her forties or fifties in good health.

This chain links TRBV6-2 or TRBV6-3 with TRBJ2-2. This CDR3 contains 16 residues. Germline V gene lookup returns CDR1 MNHEY and CDR2 SVGEGT. The CDR3 spells CASYFAKIGYAGELFF.

The chain recombines TRBV7-8 with TRBJ2-1; TCRdb's D gene call, TRBD1, goes unchecked for lack of DNA. Germline CDR1 reads SGHVS; CDR2 reads FQNEAQ. This CDR3 comprises 12 residues. CDR3 amino acids: CASSTRNNEQFF.

The rearrangement uses TRBV5-1 and TRBJ1-3; the TCRdb call, TRBD1, lacks DNA for checking. Germline CDR1 and CDR2: SGHRS and YFSETQ. This CDR3 contains 15 residues. The CDR3 loop is CASSFAGASGNTIYF.

V is TRBV30 and J is TRBJ2-5; there is no DNA to check the TCRdb D call of TRBD2. This CDR3 has 13 residues. In germline, CDR1 is GTSNPN, CDR2 SVGIG (reference sequence). The CDR3 protein is CAYQRRDQETQYF.

This rearrangement joins TRBV3-1 to TRBJ1-5; TCRdb lists TRBD1, though no DNA is available to test this call. The CDR3 spans 15 residues. Germline values: CDR1 LGHDT, CDR2 YNNKEL (reference sequence). The CDR3: CASSQVSGGGQPQHF. Filled out from reference TRBV3-1 and TRBJ1-5, the complete variable domain reads DTAVSQTPKYLVTQMGNDKSIKCEQNLGHDTMYWYKQDSKKFLKIMFSYNNKELIINETVPNRFSPKSPDKAHLNLHINSLELGDSAVYFCASSQVSGGGQPQHFGDGTRLSIL.

The gene calls are TRBV5-6 and TRBJ2-3; TCRdb's D gene call, TRBD2, goes unchecked for lack of DNA. This CDR3 has 16 residues. CDR1 and CDR2 from the germline V gene are SGHDT and YYEEEE. The CDR3 region is CASSSLAGGHTDTQYF.

The chain carries TRBV20-1 and TRBJ2-2; the D call of TRBD1 rests on TCRdb alone, since no DNA is present to check it. Germline V lookup: CDR1 DFQATT, CDR2 SNEGSKA (reference sequence). The CDR3 has 15 amino acids. The CDR3 spells CSARATGGVTGELFF.

This chain joins TRBV11-2 and TRBJ1-5. CDR1 and CDR2 from the germline V gene are SGHAT and FQNNGV. The CDR3 consists of 16 residues. This CDR3 is CASSLGMGVGNQPQHF.

The J gene is TRBJ1-1, the V gene TRBV6-5; TCRdb's D call of TRBD1 is untestable without DNA. Germline V gene sequence: CDR1 MNHEY, CDR2 SVGAGI. CDR3 length: 14 residues. Here the CDR3 reads CASSYRDRLTEAFF.

The V gene is TRBV14, the J gene TRBJ2-7; the TCRdb D gene call, TRBD1, has no DNA to confirm it. CDR3 length: 15 residues. CDR1 SGHDN and CDR2 FVKESK come from the germline V gene. This chain's CDR3 is CASSQRTPGNAEQYF.

The chain has TRBV5-1 and TRBJ2-3; TCRdb indicates TRBD1, and absent DNA this call remains unverified. There are 14 residues in the CDR3. Germline V gene sequence: CDR1 SGHRS, CDR2 YFSETQ. This chain's CDR3 is CASSRERPPDTQYF.

This rearrangement joins TRBV5-6 to TRBJ2-7; there is no DNA to check the TCRdb D call of TRBD2. The CDR3 spans 14 residues. The germline V gene has CDR1 SGHDT and CDR2 YYEEEE. Here the CDR3 reads CASSLVLVTGEQYF. The full variable domain, rest sourced from reference TRBV5-6 and TRBJ2-7, is DAGVTQSPTHLIKTRGQQVTLRCSPKSGHDTVSWYQQALGQGPQFIFQYYEEEERQRGNFPDRFSGHQFPNYSSELNVNALLLGDSALYLCASSLVLVTGEQYFGPGTRLTVT.

The CDR3 loop is CSASKDSSGNTIYF. The chain combines TRBV20-1 with TRBJ1-3. The CDR3 sequence is 14 residues long. CDR1 and CDR2 from the germline V gene are DFQATT and SNEGSKA (reference sequence).

The rearrangement uses TRBV12-3 or TRBV12-4 and TRBJ1-1; the TCRdb call, TRBD1, lacks DNA for checking. This CDR3 has 14 residues. The CDR3 protein is CASTMTGGVTEAFF.

The chain joins TRBV24-1 to TRBJ2-3; TCRdb lists TRBD1, though no DNA is available to test this call. Germline CDR1 KGHDR, CDR2 SFDVKD. CDR3 size: 15 residues. CDR3 protein: CATSDLTTGLHTQYF.

The V call is TRBV12-3 or TRBV12-4, the J call TRBJ1-5. This CDR3 spans 14 amino acids. The CDR3 sequence: CASSPTGSYQPQHF.

This sequence joins TRBV2 and TRBJ1-4; TCRdb returns TRBD1, unconfirmable since there is no DNA. CDR1 SNHLY and CDR2 FYNNEI come from the germline V gene. The CDR3 contains 15 residues. CDR3 sequence: CASSRGDRQNEKLFF.

The rearrangement links TRBV27 to TRBJ2-5; TCRdb gives TRBD2 as the D gene, but with no DNA this cannot be confirmed. Germline values: CDR1 MNHEY, CDR2 SMNVEV (reference sequence). The CDR3 totals 15 residues. CDR3 sequence reads: CASSPWTRAQETQYF.

This chain links TRBV18 with TRBJ2-3; TCRdb gives TRBD1 as the D gene, but with no DNA this cannot be confirmed. Germline CDR1 is KGHSH and CDR2 is LQKENI. The CDR3 is 16 residues long. The CDR3 sequence: CASSLLGRGATDTQYF. The whole variable domain, remainder taken from reference TRBV18 and TRBJ2-3, is NAGVMQNPRHLVRRRGQEARLRCSPMKGHSHVYWYRQLPEEGLKFMVYLQKENIIDESGMPKERFSAEFPKEGPSILRIQQVVRGDSAAYFCASSLLGRGATDTQYFGPGTRLTVL.

The rearrangement joins TRBV3-1 to TRBJ1-2; TCRdb's assignment of TRBD1 cannot be checked, as there is no DNA. The germline V gene encodes CDR1 LGHDT and CDR2 YNNKEL (reference sequence). CDR3 length: 13 amino acids. CDR3 amino acids: CASSPGGTDGYTF.

The J gene is TRBJ1-1, the V gene TRBV20-1. This CDR3 is built from 15 residues. Per the germline V gene, CDR1 is DFQATT and CDR2 is SNEGSKA (reference sequence). CDR3 in amino acids: CSARSNREGNTEAFF.